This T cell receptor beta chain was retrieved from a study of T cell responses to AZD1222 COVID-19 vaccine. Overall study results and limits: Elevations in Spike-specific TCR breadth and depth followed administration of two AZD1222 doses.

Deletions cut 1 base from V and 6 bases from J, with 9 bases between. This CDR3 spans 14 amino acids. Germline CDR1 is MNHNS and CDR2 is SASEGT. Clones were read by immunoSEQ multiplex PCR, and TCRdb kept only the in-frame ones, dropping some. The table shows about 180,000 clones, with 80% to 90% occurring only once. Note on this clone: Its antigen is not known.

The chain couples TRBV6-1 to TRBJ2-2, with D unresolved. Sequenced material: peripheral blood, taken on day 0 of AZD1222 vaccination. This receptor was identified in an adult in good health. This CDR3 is CASSEVEEAGELFF. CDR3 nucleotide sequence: TGTGCCAGCAGTGAAGTAGAAGAGGCCGGGGAGCTGTTTTTT.